Listed below are T cell receptor beta chains from one sample, sequenced in a study of T cell responses to AZD1222 COVID-19 vaccine. TCRdb keeps only in-frame clones here, not all; method: immunoSEQ multiplex PCR. This sample has roughly 120,000 clones, with around 83% found just once. This sample comprised peripheral blood, obtained on day 0 of AZD1222 vaccination. The source of these receptors is an adult in good health. Both conserved end residues are part of each CDR3. The D gene is left open where the match is weak. Where a row states a size, it is once, few, many or the class of an expanded clone; other rows omit it.

>TRBV5-4|-|TRBD1|TRBJ1-2
TGTGCCAGCAGCGGTTCCGGGACAGGGGAGAGTGGCTACACCTTC
CASSGSGTGESGYTF
>TRBV5-1|once|TRBD2|TRBJ2-3
TGCGCCAGCAGCGTGTCTCGTGGCGGGAGGGCGAATACGCAGTATTTT
CASSVSRGGRANTQYF
>TRBV6-2/TRBV6-3|few|-|TRBJ2-7
TGTGCCAGCAGTTACGGAGGGGGTCCCTACGAGCAGTACTTC
CASSYGGGPYEQYF
>TRBV4-3|-|-|TRBJ1-5
TGCGCCAGCAGCCAAGTCGTAGGTCTGTTGCGCCCTCAGCCCCAGCATTTT
CASSQVVGLLRPQPQHF
>TRBV9|few|-|TRBJ1-1
TGTGCCAGCAGCGTAGACTTGCTGGTCACTGAAGCTTTCTTT
CASSVDLLVTEAFF
>TRBV7-9|-|TRBD2|TRBJ2-3
TGTGCCAGCAGCTTGGGACTAGGAGCAGATACGCAGTATTTT
CASSLGLGADTQYF
>TRBV28|-|TRBD2|TRBJ2-7
TGTGCCAGCAGTTTAGGGACTAGCGGGAGAATTGGCGAGCAGTACTTC
CASSLGTSGRIGEQYF
>TRBV7-3|-|-|TRBJ1-2
TGTGCCAGCAGCGACCCGACAGATATAGACCCAAGGGCTGAAATCAATGGTGGCTACACCTTC
CASSDPTDIDPRAEINGGYTF
>TRBV4-1|once|-|TRBJ1-5
TGCGCCAGCAGCCAAGTAAGGGGCCCACGCGGCAATCAGCCCCAGCATTTT
CASSQVRGPRGNQPQHF
>TRBV6-5|-|-|TRBJ2-2
TGTGCCAGCAGTTACGCGGCAGAACACGGGGAGCTGTTTTTT
CASSYAAEHGELFF
>TRBV2|-|TRBD1|TRBJ1-2
TGTGCCAGCAGGGGACAGGGAAACTATGGCTACACCTTC
CASRGQGNYGYTF
>TRBV5-4|-|-|TRBJ1-1
TGTGCCAGCAGCCCGGGGAACGCTGAAGCTTTCTTT
CASSPGNAEAFF
>TRBV11-2|-|TRBD2|TRBJ2-1
TGTGCCAGCAGCCCACGACTAGCGGGAGTCTACAATGAGCAGTTCTTC
CASSPRLAGVYNEQFF
>TRBV6-5|-|-|TRBJ1-1
TGTGCCAGCAGTACACAGGGGAACACTGAAGCTTTCTTT
CASSTQGNTEAFF
>TRBV14|-|-|TRBJ2-6
TGTGCCAGCAGCCAAGTGGGGGCCAACGTCCTGACTTTC
CASSQVGANVLTF
>TRBV7-3|-|TRBD1|TRBJ2-7
TGTGCCAGCAGCTTATTGGGGACAGGGGGCTACGAGCAGTACTTC
CASSLLGTGGYEQYF
>TRBV6-6|-|TRBD2|TRBJ2-3
TGTGCCAGCAGTTTCTTACTAGCGCTCACAGATACGCAGTATTTT
CASSFLLALTDTQYF
>TRBV15|-|-|TRBJ1-4
TGTGCCACCAGCAGAGATCCCGGGACGACTATTAGACTGTTTTTT
CATSRDPGTTIRLFF
>TRBV7-9|few|-|TRBJ2-7
TGTGCCAGCAGCCGCCAGGGATACGAGCAGTACTTC
CASSRQGYEQYF
>TRBV9|-|TRBD2|TRBJ2-3
TGTGCCAGCAGCACGAGCGGGAAAACAGATACGCAGTATTTT
CASSTSGKTDTQYF
>TRBV9|-|-|TRBJ2-7
TGTGCCAGCAGCGTGAACAGTAACTCCTACGAGCAGTACTTC
CASSVNSNSYEQYF
>TRBV19|-|-|TRBJ1-6
TGTGCCAGTAGTATCGGAGTTAATTCACCCCTCCACTTT
CASSIGVNSPLHF
>TRBV19|-|-|TRBJ2-7
TGTGCCAGTAGTATTGGCAGCACCTACGAGCAGTACTTC
CASSIGSTYEQYF
>TRBV25-1|few|-|TRBJ2-7
TGTGCCAGCAGTGGTGTCTCCTACGAGCAGTACTTC
CASSGVSYEQYF
>TRBV3-1/TRBV3-2|-|TRBD2|TRBJ2-1
TGTGCCAGCAGCCAAGAAAGACTAGCAGCTCAGTTCTTC
CASSQERLAAQFF
>TRBV5-1|-|-|TRBJ2-3
TGCGCCAGCAGCTTGAACCAGGCTAGCACAGATACGCAGTATTTT
CASSLNQASTDTQYF
>TRBV9|-|TRBD1|TRBJ1-3
TGTGCCAGCAGCCCAGGGGGAGGCTCTGGAAACACCATATATTTT
CASSPGGGSGNTIYF
>TRBV7-9|-|-|TRBJ2-7
TGTGCCAGCAGCTTCTCTTCCTACGAGCAGTACTTC
CASSFSSYEQYF
>TRBV11-2|-|TRBD1|TRBJ2-3
TGTGCCGAGACTAAGGGGGCGACAGATACGCAGTATTTT
CAETKGATDTQYF
>TRBV7-9|-|-|TRBJ1-1
TGTGCCAGCACCAACGACCTGGGTCGAGGGGGCACTGAAGCTTTCTTT
CASTNDLGRGGTEAFF
>TRBV6-1|-|TRBD1|TRBJ2-3
TGTGCCAGCAGTGAAAGGACAGGGCTCACAGATACGCAGTATTTT
CASSERTGLTDTQYF
>TRBV5-1|-|TRBD1|TRBJ1-2
TGCGCCAGCAGCTTGTCCCAGGGGGCAGCTAACTATGGCTACACCTTC
CASSLSQGAANYGYTF
>TRBV27|-|TRBD1|TRBJ1-1
TGTGCCAGCTCGACAGGGACCCAAACTGAAGCTTTCTTT
CASSTGTQTEAFF
>TRBV18|once|TRBD2|TRBJ2-7
TGTGCCAGCTCACCACAGCGGGGGGGCTCCTACGAGCAGTACTTC
CASSPQRGGSYEQYF
>TRBV12-3/TRBV12-4|-|-|TRBJ1-3
TGTGCCAGCAGTTTGAATAGAAGAAACACCATATATTTT
CASSLNRRNTIYF
>TRBV6-5|-|TRBD1|TRBJ1-2
TGTGCCAGCAGTTACTTGGGACAGGGCAACTATGGCTACACCTTC
CASSYLGQGNYGYTF
>TRBV2|few|-|TRBJ1-4
TGTGCCAGCAAACGGTTTTTCACCGAAAAACTGTTTTTT
CASKRFFTEKLFF
>TRBV7-3|-|-|TRBJ1-2
TGTGCCAGCAGCTTAACTGGGGTTGGTAACTATGGCTACACCTTC
CASSLTGVGNYGYTF
>TRBV28|-|TRBD1|TRBJ1-1
TGTGCCAGCAGTTTAGCCGGGACAGGGGGCACTGAAGCTTTCTTT
CASSLAGTGGTEAFF
>TRBV4-2|-|TRBD1|TRBJ1-2
TGTGCCAGCAGCCAAGTACAGGGGGACAACTATGGCTACACCTTC
CASSQVQGDNYGYTF